This T cell receptor (beta chain) is from a study of blood T cells in healthy people across ages. This clonotype was detected only a few times. The target antigen is unknown. The germline gives CDR1 DFQATT, CDR2 SNEGSKA (reference sequence). This CDR3 comprises 13 residues. The V and J ends lost 1 base and 7 bases respectively, with 11 bases between them. A J-beta primer mix and a sample-barcoded 5' primer were used in a second PCR of about 7 to 12 cycles. TCRdb reprocessed the 5' RACE reads via MiXCR and lists one record per CDR3 protein. The profile shows about 730,000 distinct CDR3 sequences, roughly 44% of them singletons. Study results and limitations: Age showed a roughly linear inverse relationship with TCR beta diversity per million T cells.

This receptor was obtained from a woman aged 60-70 years in good health. Input material: blood. This chain uses TRBV20-1 with TRBJ1-5; tentatively, D is TRBD1 (6 bases). The CDR3 reads CSARGSTGQPQHF. CDR3 DNA: TGCAGTGCTAGAGGCTCGACAGGACAGCCCCAGCATTTT.